This T cell receptor beta chain emerged from a study of cytomegalovirus exposure and HLA in healthy donors. Overall study findings and caveats: Analyzed later, most CMV-associated TCR beta chains appeared HLA-restricted. The productive fraction for most TCR beta V segments was about 87% or about 30% in an earlier analysis.

This CDR3 is 15 amino acids long. V shed 2 bases and J shed 2 bases, with 10 bases lying between them. Germline lookup yields CDR1 MNHEY and CDR2 SVGAGI. The PCR contained 60 Vbeta and 13 Jbeta primers. TCRdb keeps only in-frame clones here, not all; method: immunoSEQ multiplex PCR. Of about 190,000 clones listed, roughly 84% are singletons. With regard to this clone: The antigen remains unidentified.

The TCR comes from a boy aged 2 to 9 in good health and CMV-seronegative. The specimen sequenced was PBMCs. This sequence joins TRBV6-5 and TRBJ1-3; D gene uncertain. The CDR3 protein is CASSYEASPGNTIYF. The CDR3 nucleotides read TGTGCCAGCAGTTACGAGGCCAGTCCTGGAAACACCATATATTTT.